This record looks at one T cell receptor (beta chain) sequence and its context. This clone's antigen is unknown. No base qualities exist here, and no much larger clone lies one base off it. This sample is drawn from a study of OX40 agonist ivuxolimab in advanced cancers. Background for the entire study: The costimulatory receptor OX40 (CD134) was targeted by ivuxolimab, a fully human IgG2 agonistic monoclonal antibody. Intravenous ivuxolimab was administered to patients every 2 weeks at six dose levels: 0.01, 0.1, 0.3, 1.5, 3 and 10 mg/kg. Of the 50 to 55 patients in dose escalation, 19 had hepatocellular carcinoma, approximately 15 had melanoma, 9 had renal cell carcinoma and 9 had head and neck cancer. In the dose-escalation cohort, around 80% of patients were male, and the mean age was roughly 60 years with a range of roughly 20 to 80. Prior anti-PD-1, anti-PD-L1 or anti-CTLA-4 therapy was permitted, and about two fifths of dose-escalation patients had received checkpoint inhibitors. Partial responses occurred in three dose-escalation patients: two with cutaneous melanoma and one with hepatocellular carcinoma. Peripheral TCRbeta sequencing was intended to test whether TCR sequence diversity was altered and clonal T-cell expansion was caused by ivuxolimab. The paper covers the monotherapy dose-escalation part of the phase I ivuxolimab trial, which included N ≈ 57 patients. The investigation overall reported the following: In the 0.1-3.0 mg/kg groups, partial responders were among the patients with the lowest normalized peripheral clonal expansion, particularly in CD8+ T cells. At doses from 0.1 to 3.0 mg/kg, clonal expansion was seen in both CD4+ and CD8+ blood T cells between baseline and week 6. Low levels of normalized T-cell clonal expansion were also seen in some nonresponding patients. After ivuxolimab, more expanded clones were found on average in CD8+ T cells than in CD4+ T cells. The antigen specificity of the peripheral T cells that underwent clonal expansion was not determined.

Counted from cysteine to phenylalanine, this CDR3 has 15 amino acids. Left in the record is the CDR3 DNA by itself, 45 bases read in frame from the first base. The germline V gene yields SNHLY for CDR1 and FYNNEI for CDR2. At the junction V is shortened by 4 bases and J by 4 bases, with 16 bases in between. Genomic DNA was isolated from the sorted cells so that the TCRbeta CDR3 region could be sequenced. The immunoSEQ Assay was used to sequence the TCRbeta CDR3 regions. This is the immuneACCESS table as TCRdb keeps it, with only in-frame sequences that have V and J called. A part of the clones is gone; compared with another copy, unresolved V genes explain less than half, and the rest is unexplained. This sample has about 7,000 clones in its table, and 76% of those were observed once. More than 35% of the sample comes from the top ten. The trial excluded patients who had a history of autoimmune disease or who were on systemic immunosuppression. Peripheral blood for TCR sequencing was collected from all dose cohorts at baseline, on cycle 4 day 1, and on cycle 7 day 1. Samples came from an open-label, multicenter, first-in-human phase I dose-escalation trial of ivuxolimab. Adults with locally advanced or metastatic melanoma, renal cell, hepatocellular, or head and neck squamous cell carcinoma were enrolled in the trial. Before TCR sequencing, CD4+ T cells and CD8+ T cells from peripheral blood were sorted into separate populations.

This receptor was identified in an adult with an advanced solid tumor such as melanoma, head and neck, liver or kidney cancer. The V gene is TRBV2 and the J gene is TRBJ1-1, with no reliable assignment of the D segment. The sequences come from CD4+ or CD8+ T cells sorted from blood, collected in a trial of the OX40 agonist ivuxolimab. The CDR3 reads as follows: CASSVVLGSGTEAFF. The DNA sequence is as follows: TGTGCCAGCAGTGTCGTTTTGGGATCTGGCACTGAAGCTTTCTTT.